These 5 T cell receptor beta chains share one sample of origin, sequenced in a study of control samples from healthy donors and cancer patients. Profiling relied on immunoSEQ multiplex PCR, and the TCRdb table lists in-frame clones only, not all of them. The sample contains some 65,000 clones, around four fifths of which appear only once. The sample was PBMCs. The receptors here all came from a woman aged 45-65 years with lung cancer.

The rearrangement links TRBV6-5 to TRBJ2-7, with 8 bases that match TRBD1. The germline CDR1 and CDR2 sequences are MNHEY and SVGAGI. The length of the CDR3 is 15 residues. With 4 bases clipped from V and 2 bases from J, the junction kept 7 bases outside the gene matches. CDR3 protein: CASSSSGTGTYEQYF. CDR3 nucleotides: TGTGCCAGCAGTTCCTCCGGGACAGGTACCTACGAGCAGTACTTC.

The chain carries TRBV7-6 and TRBJ2-7; tentative D call: TRBD2 (5 bases). This CDR3 is 13 amino acids long. Germline V lookup: CDR1 SGHVS, CDR2 FNYEAQ. The V and J ends lost 1 base and 2 bases respectively, with 6 bases between them. The CDR3, as DNA: TGTGCCAGCAGCTTAGGGGAGCCCTACGAGCAGTACTTC. It is translated as CASSLGEPYEQYF.

J is TRBJ1-3 and V is TRBV4-1; 12 bases fit TRBD1. The germline CDR1 and CDR2 sequences are MGHRA and YSYEKL. The CDR3 covers 16 residues. The ends lost 1 base at V and 8 bases at J; junction bases unmatched: 6. CDR3 sequence (DNA): TGCGCCAGCAGCCAAGGAGGGACAGGGGGCGCGTACACCATATATTTT. This sequence encodes CASSQGGTGGAYTIYF.

The V gene is TRBV7-9, the J gene TRBJ2-7; 9 bases align to TRBD1. The germline V gene has CDR1 SEHNR and CDR2 FQNEAQ (reference sequence). The CDR3 has 14 residues. V lost 6 bases, J lost 6 bases, and 9 bases stayed unmatched. CDR3 in amino acids: CASRPIRDRAEQYF. The DNA for the CDR3 is TGTGCCAGCAGGCCCATCCGGGACAGGGCCGAGCAGTACTTC.

The chain carries TRBV4-3 and TRBJ2-3; D is ambiguous. CDR1 and CDR2 from the germline V gene are LGHNA and YSLEER. The CDR3 is made up of 13 amino acids. V dropped 3 bases and J dropped 2 bases, with 6 bases sitting between them. In DNA form, the CDR3 reads TGCGCCAGCAGCCAGGAAAACACAGATACGCAGTATTTT. Its protein product is CASSQENTDTQYF.